What follows is one T cell receptor beta chain and its context. Its antigen is currently not known. Base quality data are lacking; no much larger clone is found one base away. The record originates from a study of PD-1 blockade in classical Hodgkin lymphoma (dated by TCRdb to between 2020 and 2021). About the full investigation: Nivolumab dosing was 3 mg/kg intravenously every 2 weeks, continuing until either disease progression or unacceptable toxicity. A peripheral blood immune signature of response to PD-1 blockade in classical Hodgkin lymphoma was defined using TCR beta sequencing and CyTOF. Here is what the overall study found, with its caveats: Lower diversity was observed in patients in whom nivolumab was started less than 1 year after ASCT, and these patients were excluded from later analyses so that confounding by immune reconstitution would be avoided. CD4+ but not CD8+ TCR diversity rose significantly by C4D1 (p=0.0027 vs p=0.16), most apparent in complete responders (p=0.02). Only a single clinical trial cohort was studied, and what caused the repertoire differences, possibly disease activity or prior therapy, remained undefined. Trial patients achieving complete response had baseline diversity similar to newly diagnosed patients, whereas partial responders and progressors had significantly lower diversity. Newly diagnosed patients were reported to have lower baseline TCR diversity than healthy donors, and relapsed/refractory patients were reported to have lower baseline TCR diversity still.

The Qiagen DNeasy kit was used to extract genomic DNA both from unsorted PBMCs and from the negatively selected CD4+ and CD8+ fractions. TCR beta CDR3 regions were amplified by immunoSEQ multiplex PCR using primers annealing to V and J segments. Amplification bias was minimized using a synthetic immune receptor repertoire, and residual bias was removed computationally after sequencing. In the original analysis: Repertoire diversity was quantified as the Shannon entropy index using custom Python scripts. Unsorted, CD4+ and CD8+ repertoires were examined separately, except in combined analyses, for which CD4+ and CD8+ sequences were merged in silico. Clonal expansion was defined as at least a 2-fold frequency increase after treatment relative to C1D1, with a pseudocount of 0.5 for undetected baseline clones. Clones with 0 or 1 copy at C1D1 were classified as singleton clones, and clones with 2 or more copies were classified as non-singleton clones. Clones expanded in unsorted samples were labelled as CD4+, CD8+ or unknown by matching protein sequences in sorted samples from the same patient. Wilcoxon tests on paired samples were used to test changes in diversity from C1D1 to C4D1. TCRdb limited this immuneACCESS table to in-frame rearrangements with V and J called. A share of clones is missing; checked studies link under half to unresolved V genes, and the rest is unexplained. D and trimming were read from the DNA, whereas the V and J calls and clone size are those reported in that table. The sample table shows nearly 55,000 clones, and roughly 80% are seen once. The ten most abundant clones make up 16% of the sample.

The V end gives up 4 bases and the J end 9 bases, leaving 11 bases in the junction not matched to a gene. CDR1 GTSNPN and CDR2 SVGIG were looked up in the germline V gene (reference sequence). From cysteine to phenylalanine, the CDR3 is 14 amino acids long. Kept here is only the CDR3 DNA, which spans 42 bases and is read in frame from base 1. The time point label here, explained by the study, means: cycle 1 day 1 (C1D1), immediately before nivolumab initiation. Every trial patient had relapsed following autologous stem cell transplantation, and prior brentuximab vedotin exposure was what differed among cohorts A, B and C. The trial cohort was composed of 56 patients with relapsed/refractory classical Hodgkin lymphoma, for whom complete response, partial response or progressive disease was recorded as best overall response. Trial patients were treated with single-agent nivolumab in the multi-cohort phase II CheckMate 205 trial. An independent review committee assessed best overall response using the 2007 International Working Group response criteria. Trial PBMCs were obtained immediately prior to nivolumab initiation (C1D1) and on therapy at cycle 2 day 1 and cycle 4 day 1. Peripheral blood was collected in 8 mL Vacutainer Cell Preparation Tubes, from which PBMCs were isolated by centrifugation and then cryopreserved.

This clonotype was obtained from a human donor with classical Hodgkin lymphoma. The sequencing used peripheral blood mononuclear cells (PBMCs), collected at baseline. The V and J segments used are TRBV30 and TRBJ2-1; 8 bases in the middle match TRBD2. At the DNA level, the sequence is TGTGCCTGGAAAGGAGCGGGAGTAAGCATTGAGCAGTTCTTC. Its amino acids are CAWKGAGVSIEQFF.